One and the same sample provided the 16 T cell receptor beta chains below, sequenced in a study of blood T cell repertoires in COVID-19. Generated by immunoSEQ multiplex PCR, the TCRdb table keeps only in-frame clones and is missing some. The sample consists of around 260,000 clones, 75% to 95% of them appearing once. Source material: peripheral blood. These receptors originate from a person aged 18-29 years with COVID-19, enrolled during active disease.

The genes are TRBV6-5 and TRBJ2-3; D unresolved. Trimming removed 6 bases at V and 4 bases at J, with 14 bases between. CDR3 length equals 14 residues. Germline V lookup: CDR1 MNHEY, CDR2 SVGAGI. CDR3 in DNA: TGTGCCAGCAGCCGGAGTACCCTCCCAGATACGCAGTATTTT. Protein: CASSRSTLPDTQYF.

The table lists this clone with a count of one. The chain couples TRBV4-2 to TRBJ2-7; 7 positions match TRBD2. CDR3 length: 15 amino acids. CDR1 is LGHNA, CDR2 YNFKEQ, per germline. The V and J ends lost 2 bases and 7 bases, in that order; junction bases with no gene match: 11. The CDR3 DNA reads TGTGCCAGCAGCCAAACCCGGGGCCTCGGGGGGGAGCAGTACTTC. Amino acid sequence: CASSQTRGLGGEQYF.

This clone was counted only a few times. This chain links TRBV24-1 with TRBJ1-5, with 9 bases that match TRBD1. Germline loops: CDR1 KGHDR, CDR2 SFDVKD. V dropped 4 bases and J dropped 6; count of bases not matched to a gene: 9. The CDR3 runs to 16 residues. CDR3 loop: CATSESGQGLSQPQHF. CDR3 sequence (DNA): TGTGCCACCAGTGAGTCGGGACAGGGTTTGAGTCAGCCCCAGCATTTT.

About this clone itself: One end of the junction is discordant with germline, which a read error may explain. The chain carries TRBV2 and TRBJ1-5; D uncertain. CDR1 is SNHLY and CDR2 is FYNNEI in the germline V gene. The CDR3 contains 13 residues. Written as DNA, the CDR3 is TGTGCCAGCAGTGAGGGCAGCATTCAGCCCCAGCATTTT. This sequence encodes CASSEGSIQPQHF.

The chain recombines TRBV21-1 with TRBJ2-1; the table's D call, TRBD2, was not checked against the DNA. TRBV21-1 is a listed pseudogene. This CDR3 is built from 16 residues. The CDR3 DNA sequence: TGTGCCAGCAGCAACCTATCTACTGGTTCCTACAATGAGCAGTTCTTC. It specifies CASSNLSTGSYNEQFF.

This clone was recorded a few times. V and J are TRBV29-1 and TRBJ2-7; 7 bases line up with TRBD1. The V gene end was trimmed by 4 bases and the J gene end by 2 bases; junction bases not matched to a gene: 2. CDR1 and CDR2 from the germline V gene are SQVTM and ANQGSEA. The CDR3 has 12 amino acids. The CDR3 region has the DNA TGCAGCGTTGGGGACAGCGCCTACGAGCAGTACTTC. Protein product: CSVGDSAYEQYF.

The chain joins TRBV5-5 to TRBJ2-3, with D perhaps matching TRBD2 (5 bases). Germline V gene sequence: CDR1 SGHKS, CDR2 YYEKEE (reference sequence). V was clipped by 3 bases and J by 3 bases, with 11 bases between them. CDR3 length equals 14 residues. The CDR3 protein is CASSSGPGTDTQYF. For the CDR3, the DNA is TGTGCCAGCAGCTCAGGTCCGGGGACAGATACGCAGTATTTT.

As DNA, the CDR3 is TGTGCCAGCAGTGAGCGTGGTTTTTCCTCACCCCTCCACTTT. Translated: CASSERGFSSPLHF. The J gene is TRBJ1-6, the V gene TRBV2, with D unresolved. CDR1 SNHLY and CDR2 FYNNEI come from the germline V gene. Trimming shortened V by 3 bases and J by 10 bases, and 13 bases separated the two germline ends. The CDR3 spans 14 residues.

The chain has TRBV6-1 and TRBJ2-5; no definite D call. The germline CDR1 and CDR2 sequences are MNHNS and SASEGT. This CDR3 region has 13 residues. V was pared by 3 bases and J by 2 bases, with 7 bases between. The CDR3 DNA reads TGTGCCAGCAGTGAGAACTGGCAAGAGACCCAGTACTTC. This translates into CASSENWQETQYF.

This clone has a handful of counts. The same CDR3 also results from other DNA sequences found in this sample. The chain is built from TRBV18 and TRBJ1-2; D remains unclear. The CDR3 runs to 13 residues. From germline, CDR1 is KGHSH and CDR2 LQKENI. Trimming left V 2 bases short and J 1 base short, with 5 bases between. The CDR3 protein is CASSPEGNYGYTF. The CDR3 DNA sequence: TGTGCCAGCTCACCAGAGGGTAACTATGGCTACACCTTC.

This chain joins TRBV27 and TRBJ1-4, with unresolved D. Per germline, CDR1 MNHEY and CDR2 SMNVEV (reference sequence). The CDR3 loop spans 15 amino acids. Trimming pared 0 bases from V and 5 bases from J, leaving 10 bases between. CDR3 coding DNA: TGTGCCAGCAGTTTATCCTGGCAGTCAAATGAAAAACTGTTTTTT. Translated: CASSLSWQSNEKLFF.

V usage is TRBV14 and J usage is TRBJ2-5, with 8 bases lining up with TRBD2. The CDR3 loop spans 17 amino acids. Losses at the gene ends were 0 bases for V and 2 bases for J; bases not matched to a gene: 8. From germline, CDR1 is SGHDN and CDR2 FVKESK. Here the CDR3 reads CASSQERIAGLQETQYF. DNA for the CDR3: TGTGCCAGCAGCCAAGAACGGATAGCGGGACTACAAGAGACCCAGTACTTC.

V usage is TRBV24-1 and J usage is TRBJ1-2; D unclear. V lost 4 bases and J 2 bases, leaving 13 bases between the germline ends. CDR3 length equals 15 residues. Germline CDR1 is KGHDR and CDR2 is SFDVKD. DNA for the CDR3: TGTGCCACCAGTGACACGGGAGGAACAAACTATGGCTACACCTTC. Its protein product is CATSDTGGTNYGYTF.

This rearrangement joins TRBV2 to TRBJ2-1; D is perhaps TRBD1 (6 bases). This CDR3 is 15 amino acids long. The V and J ends lost 0 bases and 14 bases respectively, with 20 bases between them. Germline-derived CDR1 and CDR2 are SNHLY and FYNNEI. The CDR3 loop reads CASSEALDPGTSEFF. In DNA form, the CDR3 reads TGTGCCAGCAGTGAAGCGCTGGACCCCGGGACAAGTGAGTTCTTC.

The gene calls are TRBV6-5 and TRBJ2-5, with TRBD1 identical over 9 bases. V lost 5 bases, J lost 4 bases, and 5 bases stayed unmatched. The CDR3 spans 14 residues. Germline V lookup: CDR1 MNHEY, CDR2 SVGAGI. For the CDR3, the DNA is TGTGCCAGCAGTCCCCGGACAGGGGTAGAGACCCAGTACTTC. Translating it yields CASSPRTGVETQYF.

With regard to this clone: The same CDR3 also results from other DNA sequences found in this sample. V is TRBV7-9 and J is TRBJ2-3; a weak D match, TRBD1 (6 bases). Trimming took 2 bases from V and 6 from J, leaving 9 bases between them. The CDR3 spans 13 residues. CDR1 SEHNR and CDR2 FQNEAQ come from the germline V gene (reference sequence). CDR3 bases: TGTGCCAGCAGCTTAACAGGGACGGATACGCAGTATTTT. It is translated as CASSLTGTDTQYF.